This TCR beta chain emerged from a study of T-cell memory formation after mild COVID-19. TCRdb reprocessed the 5' RACE reads via MiXCR and lists one record per CDR3 protein. The repertoire holds just over 400,000 distinct CDR3 sequences, 23% seen once, with under 15% in the top ten. The sequence was collected from an adult woman who had mild COVID-19 (a few samples of this study predate the infection). Cell type and time point are not known. The sample comprised PBMCs or a T cell subset sorted from them (not recorded which).

Here the CDR3 DNA reads TGTGCCAGCAGTTACGGAGGGGGGAGCACTGAAGCTTTCTTT. Amino acids: CASSYGGGSTEAFF. This sequence joins TRBV6-2 or TRBV6-3 and TRBJ1-1; the D gene is possibly TRBD1 (6 bases). This CDR3 comprises 14 residues. Trimming took off 2 bases at V and 4 bases at J, with 11 bases between the two ends. The V gene's germline CDR1 is MNHEY and CDR2 SVGEGT.